This is a list of T cell receptor beta chains from one sample in a study of T-cell memory formation after mild COVID-19. TCRdb reprocessed the 5' RACE reads via MiXCR and lists one record per CDR3 protein. The data hold approximately 260,000 distinct CDR3 sequences, with about a sixth observed a single time. Source material: PBMCs or a T cell subset sorted from them (not recorded which). All receptors come from a man aged 18 to 35 who had mild COVID-19 (a few samples of this study predate the infection). Cell type and time point are not known. CDR3s include the opening cysteine and the closing phenylalanine or tryptophan. The order of the fields is D gene, clone size, J gene, V gene, CDR3 protein, CDR3 DNA. D genes are given only for firm matches. The size field is filled for only some rows; it gives once, few, many or a size class.

TRBD2 | few | TRBJ2-1 | TRBV10-3 | CAIRGTTTGGEQFF | TGTGCCATCAGGGGGACTACCACCGGCGGGGAGCAGTTCTTC
TRBD1 | . | TRBJ1-2 | TRBV12-3/TRBV12-4 | CASRRGTAYGYTF | TGTGCCAGCAGAAGAGGGACAGCTTATGGCTACACCTTC
. | few | TRBJ2-3 | TRBV4-3 | CASSLRQASDTQYF | TGCGCCAGCAGCCTAAGACAGGCTTCAGATACGCAGTATTTT
. | few | TRBJ2-5 | TRBV3-1 | CASSQESRDFEETQYF | TGTGCCAGCAGCCAAGAATCCCGGGACTTCGAGGAGACCCAGTACTTC
TRBD1 | few | TRBJ1-1 | TRBV6-5 | CASSYNRGGTEAFF | TGTGCCAGCAGTTACAACAGGGGAGGTACTGAAGCTTTCTTT
. | few | TRBJ2-5 | TRBV18 | CASSPQLLQETQYF | TGTGCCAGCTCACCCCAACTACTACAAGAGACCCAGTACTTC
. | . | TRBJ1-6 | TRBV25-1 | CASSEGRSTYNSPLHF | TGTGCCAGCAGTGAAGGAAGGAGTACCTATAATTCACCCCTCCACTTT
TRBD1 | . | TRBJ1-2 | TRBV7-9 | CASGPQGAHGYTF | TGTGCCAGCGGACCCCAGGGGGCTCATGGCTACACCTTC
TRBD2 | . | TRBJ2-1 | TRBV7-2 | CASRGAGGSYNEQFF | TGTGCCAGCAGGGGAGCGGGGGGCTCCTACAATGAGCAGTTCTTC
. | few | TRBJ2-6 | TRBV5-1 | CASSLTGNSGANVLTF | TGCGCCAGCAGCTTGACAGGGAACTCTGGGGCCAACGTCCTGACTTTC
TRBD2 | few | TRBJ2-7 | TRBV25-1 | CASSERPSGGGSYEQYF | TGTGCCAGCAGTGAACGTCCTAGCGGGGGGGGCTCCTACGAGCAGTACTTC
TRBD1 | few | TRBJ2-1 | TRBV18 | CASSPTRDRADNEQFF | TGTGCCAGCTCACCGACAAGGGACAGGGCCGACAATGAGCAGTTCTTC
TRBD2 | . | TRBJ2-3 | TRBV5-1 | CASSPGLAGGLTDTQYF | TGCGCCAGCAGCCCCGGACTAGCGGGGGGACTCACAGATACGCAGTATTTT
. | . | TRBJ1-3 | TRBV9 | CASSSSDGYSGNTIYF | TGTGCCAGCAGCTCCTCCGACGGGTACTCTGGAAACACCATATATTTT
. | . | TRBJ1-2 | TRBV5-1 | CASSRDDTGTYGYTF | TGCGCCAGCAGCCGGGATGATACCGGGACCTATGGCTACACCTTC
. | few | TRBJ1-2 | TRBV12-3/TRBV12-4 | CASSSQGSSSYGYTF | TGTGCCAGCAGCTCGCAGGGATCAAGCTCCTATGGCTACACCTTC
. | many | TRBJ2-4 | TRBV20-1 | CSASDLAKNIQYF | TGCAGTGCTAGTGACCTAGCCAAAAACATTCAGTACTTC
. | . | TRBJ2-2 | TRBV18 | CASSPQNSFNTGELFF | TGTGCCAGCTCACCACAAAACAGCTTTAACACCGGGGAGCTGTTTTTT
. | . | TRBJ1-4 | TRBV6-6 | CASSYGGVSTTNEKLFF | TGTGCCAGCAGTTACGGGGGGGTTTCGACAACTAATGAAAAACTGTTTTTT
. | few | TRBJ1-1 | TRBV6-5 | CASEGGAEAFF | TGTGCCAGCGAGGGCGGCGCTGAAGCTTTCTTT
. | few | TRBJ2-3 | TRBV10-1 | CASTGTSLSGDTQYF | TGCGCCAGCACAGGGACATCCTTAAGCGGAGATACGCAGTATTTT
. | few | TRBJ2-5 | TRBV18 | CASSGSAGGETQYF | TGTGCCAGCTCTGGCAGCGCCGGAGGGGAGACCCAGTACTTC
TRBD2 | many | TRBJ2-3 | TRBV7-2 | CASSLGLAGGTDTQYF | TGTGCCAGCAGTCTGGGACTAGCGGGGGGCACAGATACGCAGTATTTT
TRBD2 | few | TRBJ2-3 | TRBV5-1 | CASSSGTSRTDTQYF | TGCGCCAGCAGCTCAGGGACTAGCCGCACAGATACGCAGTATTTT
. | few | TRBJ2-2 | TRBV10-2 | CASSEGVSGELFF | TGCGCCAGCAGTGAAGGGGTTTCCGGGGAGCTGTTTTTT
. | few | TRBJ1-1 | TRBV5-1 | CASRAQGLNTEAFF | TGCGCCAGCAGGGCACAGGGATTGAACACTGAAGCTTTCTTT
. | . | TRBJ1-5 | TRBV7-2 | CASSWGLYQPQHF | TGTGCCAGCAGCTGGGGACTTTATCAGCCCCAGCATTTT